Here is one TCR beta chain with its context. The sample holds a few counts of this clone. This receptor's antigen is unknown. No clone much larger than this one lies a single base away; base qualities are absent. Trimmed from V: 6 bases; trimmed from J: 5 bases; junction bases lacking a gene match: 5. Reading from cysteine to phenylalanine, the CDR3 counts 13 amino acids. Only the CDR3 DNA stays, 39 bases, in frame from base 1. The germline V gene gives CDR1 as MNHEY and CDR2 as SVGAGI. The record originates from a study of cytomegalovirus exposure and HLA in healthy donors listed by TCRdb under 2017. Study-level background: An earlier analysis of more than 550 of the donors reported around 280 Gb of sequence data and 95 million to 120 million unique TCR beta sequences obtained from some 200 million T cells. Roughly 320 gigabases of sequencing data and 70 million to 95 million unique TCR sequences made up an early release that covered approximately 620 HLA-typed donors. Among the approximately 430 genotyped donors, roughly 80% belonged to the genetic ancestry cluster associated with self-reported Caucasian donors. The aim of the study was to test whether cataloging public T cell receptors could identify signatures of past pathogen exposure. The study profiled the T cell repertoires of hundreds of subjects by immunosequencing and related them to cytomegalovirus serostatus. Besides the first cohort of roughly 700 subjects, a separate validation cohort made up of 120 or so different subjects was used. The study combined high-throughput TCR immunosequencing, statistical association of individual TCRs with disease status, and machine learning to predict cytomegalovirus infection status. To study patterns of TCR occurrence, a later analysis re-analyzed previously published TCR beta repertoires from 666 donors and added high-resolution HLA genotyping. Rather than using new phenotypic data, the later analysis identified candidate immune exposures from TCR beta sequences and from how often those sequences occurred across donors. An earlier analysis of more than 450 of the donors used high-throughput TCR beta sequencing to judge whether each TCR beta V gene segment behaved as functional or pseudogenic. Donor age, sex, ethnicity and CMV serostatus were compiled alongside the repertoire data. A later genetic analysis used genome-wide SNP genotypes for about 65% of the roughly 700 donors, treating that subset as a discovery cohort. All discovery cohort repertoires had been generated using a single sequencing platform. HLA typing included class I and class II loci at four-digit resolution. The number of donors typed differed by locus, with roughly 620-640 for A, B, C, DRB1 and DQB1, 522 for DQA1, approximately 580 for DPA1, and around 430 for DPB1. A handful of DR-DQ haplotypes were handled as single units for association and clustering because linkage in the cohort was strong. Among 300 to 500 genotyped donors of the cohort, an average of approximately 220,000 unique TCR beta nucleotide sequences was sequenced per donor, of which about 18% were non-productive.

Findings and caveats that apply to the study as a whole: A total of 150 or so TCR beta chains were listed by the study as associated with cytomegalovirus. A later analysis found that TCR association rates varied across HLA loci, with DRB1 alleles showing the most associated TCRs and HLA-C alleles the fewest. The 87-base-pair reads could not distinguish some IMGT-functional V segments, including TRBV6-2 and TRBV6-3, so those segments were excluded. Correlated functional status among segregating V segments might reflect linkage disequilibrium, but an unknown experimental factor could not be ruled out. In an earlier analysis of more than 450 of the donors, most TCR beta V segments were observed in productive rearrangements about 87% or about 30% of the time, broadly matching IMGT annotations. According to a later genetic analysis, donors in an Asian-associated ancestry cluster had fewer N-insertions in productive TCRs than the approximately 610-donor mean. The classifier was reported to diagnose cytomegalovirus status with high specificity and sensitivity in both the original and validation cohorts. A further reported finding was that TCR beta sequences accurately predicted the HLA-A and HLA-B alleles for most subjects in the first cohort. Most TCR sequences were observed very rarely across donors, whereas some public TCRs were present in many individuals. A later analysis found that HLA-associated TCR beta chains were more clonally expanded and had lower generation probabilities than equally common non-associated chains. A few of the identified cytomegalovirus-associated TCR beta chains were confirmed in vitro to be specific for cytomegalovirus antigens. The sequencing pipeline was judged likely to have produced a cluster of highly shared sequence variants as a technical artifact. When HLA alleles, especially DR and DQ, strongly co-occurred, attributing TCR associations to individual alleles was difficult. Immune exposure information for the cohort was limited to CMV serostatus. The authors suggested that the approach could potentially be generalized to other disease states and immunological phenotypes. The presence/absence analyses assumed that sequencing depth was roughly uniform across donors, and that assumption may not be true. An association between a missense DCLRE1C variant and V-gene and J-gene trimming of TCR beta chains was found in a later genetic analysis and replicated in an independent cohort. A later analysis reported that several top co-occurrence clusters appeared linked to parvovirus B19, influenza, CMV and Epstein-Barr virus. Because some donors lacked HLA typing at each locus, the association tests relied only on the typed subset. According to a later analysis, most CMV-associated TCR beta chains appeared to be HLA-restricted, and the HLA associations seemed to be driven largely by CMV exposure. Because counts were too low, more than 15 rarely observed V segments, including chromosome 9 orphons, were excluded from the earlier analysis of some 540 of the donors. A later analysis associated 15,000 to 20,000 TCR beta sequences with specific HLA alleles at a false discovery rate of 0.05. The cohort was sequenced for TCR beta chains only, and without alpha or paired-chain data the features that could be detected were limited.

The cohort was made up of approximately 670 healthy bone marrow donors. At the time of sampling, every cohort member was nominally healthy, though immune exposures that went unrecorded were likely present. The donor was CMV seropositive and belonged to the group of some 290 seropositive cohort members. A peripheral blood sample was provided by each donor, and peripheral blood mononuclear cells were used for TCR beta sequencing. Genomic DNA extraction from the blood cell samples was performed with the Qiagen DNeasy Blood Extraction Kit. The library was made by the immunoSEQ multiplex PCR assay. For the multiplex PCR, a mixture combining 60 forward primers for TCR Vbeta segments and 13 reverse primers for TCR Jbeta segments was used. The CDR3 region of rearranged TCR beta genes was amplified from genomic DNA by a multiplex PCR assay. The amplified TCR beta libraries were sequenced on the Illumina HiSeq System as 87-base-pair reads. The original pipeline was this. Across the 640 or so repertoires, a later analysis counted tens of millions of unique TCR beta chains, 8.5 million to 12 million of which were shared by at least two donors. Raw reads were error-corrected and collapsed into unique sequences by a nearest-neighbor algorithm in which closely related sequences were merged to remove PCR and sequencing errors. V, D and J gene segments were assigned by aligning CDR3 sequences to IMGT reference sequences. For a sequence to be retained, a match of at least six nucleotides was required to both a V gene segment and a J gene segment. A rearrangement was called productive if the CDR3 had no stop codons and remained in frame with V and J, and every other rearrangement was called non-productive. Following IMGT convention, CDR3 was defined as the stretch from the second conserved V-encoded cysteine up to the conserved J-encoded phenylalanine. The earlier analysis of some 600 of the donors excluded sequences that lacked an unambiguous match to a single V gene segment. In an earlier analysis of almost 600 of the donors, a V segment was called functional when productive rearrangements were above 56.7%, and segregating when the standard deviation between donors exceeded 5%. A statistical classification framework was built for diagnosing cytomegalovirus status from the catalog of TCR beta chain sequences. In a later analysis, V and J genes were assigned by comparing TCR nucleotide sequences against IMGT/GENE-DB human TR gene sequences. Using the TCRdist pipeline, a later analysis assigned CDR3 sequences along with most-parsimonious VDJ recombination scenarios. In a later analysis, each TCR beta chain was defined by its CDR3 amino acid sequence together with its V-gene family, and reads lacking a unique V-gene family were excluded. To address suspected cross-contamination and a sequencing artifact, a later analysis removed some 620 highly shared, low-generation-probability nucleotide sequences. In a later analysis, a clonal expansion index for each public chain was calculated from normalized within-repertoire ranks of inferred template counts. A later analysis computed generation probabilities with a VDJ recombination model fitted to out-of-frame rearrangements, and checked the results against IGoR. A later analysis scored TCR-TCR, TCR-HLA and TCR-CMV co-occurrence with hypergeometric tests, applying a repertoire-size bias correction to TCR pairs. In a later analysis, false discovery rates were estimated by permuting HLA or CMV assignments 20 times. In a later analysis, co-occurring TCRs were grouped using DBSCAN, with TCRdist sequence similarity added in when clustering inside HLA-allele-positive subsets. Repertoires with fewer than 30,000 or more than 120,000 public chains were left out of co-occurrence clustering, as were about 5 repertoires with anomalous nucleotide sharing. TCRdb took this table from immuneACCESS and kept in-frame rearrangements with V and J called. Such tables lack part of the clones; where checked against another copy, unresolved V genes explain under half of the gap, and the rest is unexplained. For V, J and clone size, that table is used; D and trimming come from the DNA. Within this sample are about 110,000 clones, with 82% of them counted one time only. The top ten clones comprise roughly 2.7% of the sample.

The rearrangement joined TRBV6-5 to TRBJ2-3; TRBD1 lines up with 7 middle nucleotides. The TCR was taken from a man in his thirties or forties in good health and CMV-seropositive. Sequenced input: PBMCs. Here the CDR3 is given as CASRSTGIDTQYF. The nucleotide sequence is TGTGCCAGCAGATCGACAGGGATAGATACGCAGTATTTT.